A single sample gave rise to the 20 T cell receptor beta chains below, sequenced in a study of T cells in Graves' hyperthyroidism and ophthalmopathy. Template material for amplifying TCR beta CDR3 regions consisted of RNA transcripts. Primed by the HTBI set, a first-round RT-PCR was run on the TCR CDR3. TCRdb itself ran the multiplex PCR reads through MiXCR, one entry per CDR3 protein. The sample shows hundreds of thousands of distinct CDR3 sequences, 15% to 20% of them seen only once. Material for sequencing was blood. The receptors originated from a young woman with Graves' ophthalmopathy.

This clonotype showed up just once. The CDR3 loop reads CASSVEGGGGSEQFF. For the CDR3, the DNA is TGTGCCAGCAGCGTAGAGGGAGGGGGGGGTAGCGAGCAGTTCTTC. This chain connects TRBV9 to TRBJ2-1; the D gene is possibly TRBD2 (7 bases). V was trimmed by 0 bases and J by 10 bases, leaving 17 bases between them. Germline lookup yields CDR1 SGDLS and CDR2 YYNGEE. This CDR3 is 15 amino acids long.

This rearrangement joins TRBV20-1 to TRBJ2-7; maybe TRBD1 (6 bases). Trimming took off 2 bases at V and 4 bases at J, with 18 bases between the two ends. Germline V gene sequence: CDR1 DFQATT, CDR2 SNEGSKA (reference sequence). The CDR3 consists of 15 residues. The CDR3 sequence is CSARRPRGTSYEQYF. DNA for the CDR3: TGCAGTGCTAGACGTCCCCGTGGGACATCTTACGAGCAGTACTTC.

V gene TRBV5-5 combines with J gene TRBJ1-2, with D tentatively TRBD1 (5 bases). The CDR3 sequence is 15 residues long. Germline-derived CDR1 and CDR2 are SGHKS and YYEKEE (reference sequence). V shed 0 bases and J shed 5 bases, with 14 bases lying between them. The CDR3 protein is CASSLERGEAYGYTF. The CDR3 bases are TGTGCCAGCAGCTTGGAACGGGGGGAAGCGTATGGCTACACCTTC.

A few counts support this clonotype. A read error may produce the germline difference seen at one junction end. This chain uses TRBV20-1 with TRBJ2-3; 8 bases map to TRBD2. The CDR3 consists of 18 residues. Germline V CDR1 and CDR2: DFQATT, SNEGSKA (reference sequence). For the CDR3, the DNA is TGCAGTGCTACCAGACTAGCGCGATCACCTCGCGACACAGGTACGCAGTATTTT. Translated, it gives CSATRLARSPRDTGTQYF.

This clonotype was found a few times. The J gene is TRBJ1-2, the V gene TRBV20-1, with D possibly matching TRBD1 (6 bases). CDR1 is DFQATT, CDR2 SNEGSKA, per germline (reference sequence). The ends were cut back, 0 bases at V and 4 bases at J, with 18 bases in the middle. This CDR3 is 16 amino acids long. CDR3 DNA: TGCAGTGCTAGAGATCCCCGGGGGACACTTCTCTATGGCTACACCTTC. Amino acids: CSARDPRGTLLYGYTF.

This clonotype was seen ten or more times. This chain uses TRBV3-1 with TRBJ2-3, with D possibly matching TRBD1 (5 bases). V dropped 1 base and J dropped 5 bases, with 16 bases sitting between them. Germline V gene sequence: CDR1 LGHDT, CDR2 YNNKEL (reference sequence). The CDR3 loop spans 16 amino acids. Here the CDR3 reads CASSQVFGSQGDTQYF. Written as DNA, the CDR3 is TGTGCCAGCAGCCAAGTTTTCGGCAGCCAGGGAGATACGCAGTATTTT.

This clonotype has a count of ten or more. The chain is built from TRBV27 and TRBJ2-3; D is uncertain. Germline V gives CDR1 MNHEY, CDR2 SMNVEV (reference sequence). The V end was cut by 5 bases, the J end by 2 bases, with 11 bases between. This CDR3 region has 14 residues. CDR3 region: CASSPRLDTDTQYF. The DNA for the CDR3 is TGTGCCAGCAGTCCTAGATTAGACACAGATACGCAGTATTTT.

The chain has TRBV10-3 and TRBJ2-2; the D is unclear. CDR1 ENHRY and CDR2 SYGVKD come from the germline V gene. The CDR3 totals 13 residues. V gave up 10 bases and J gave up 8 bases, with 17 bases separating them. CDR3 sequence (DNA): TGTGCCAGCAGGCTAGATACCGGGGGGGAGCTGTTTTTT. Amino acids: CASRLDTGGELFF.

This clonotype was recorded at least ten times. This chain connects TRBV6-6 to TRBJ2-1; D is possibly TRBD2 (7 bases). Germline CDR1 reads MNHNY; CDR2 reads SVGAGI (reference sequence). V was pared by 2 bases and J by 3 bases, with 17 bases between. There are 17 residues in the CDR3. The CDR3 DNA is TGTGCCAGCAGTTACCTCCAGGGGCGGGGGATCTACAATGAGCAGTTCTTC. Amino acid sequence: CASSYLQGRGIYNEQFF.

The chain employs TRBV20-1 and TRBJ1-2; possibly TRBD1 for D (5 bases). Trimming took 2 bases from V and 3 from J, leaving 19 bases between them. Germline CDR1 is DFQATT and CDR2 is SNEGSKA (reference sequence). The CDR3 consists of 16 residues. The CDR3 sequence is CSARIRQITTYYGYTF. For the CDR3, the DNA is TGCAGTGCTAGAATACGACAGATTACTACCTACTATGGCTACACCTTC.

This clonotype was counted between two and nine times. The gene calls are TRBV6-2 or TRBV6-3 and TRBJ1-1; 10 bases match TRBD1. V gave up 5 bases and J gave up 3 bases; unmatched junction bases: 6. From germline, CDR1 is MNHEY and CDR2 SVGEGT. The CDR3 length is 15 residues. CDR3 sequence reads: CASSDRGPRDTEAFF. DNA of the CDR3: TGTGCCAGCAGTGACAGGGGGCCGAGGGACACTGAAGCTTTCTTT.

This clonotype showed up just a few times. V is TRBV15 and J is TRBJ2-1; 10 bases match TRBD2. The CDR3 contains 16 residues. Germline V CDR1 and CDR2: LNHNV, YYDKDF (reference sequence). The trim removed 6 bases at V and 4 bases at J, leaving 9 bases unmatched. The CDR3 reads CATRTRVLAGYNEQFF. The CDR3 DNA is TGTGCCACCAGGACCCGAGTACTAGCGGGATACAATGAGCAGTTCTTC.

This clonotype was recorded many times. This rearrangement joins TRBV12-3 or TRBV12-4 to TRBJ2-6; D tentatively fits TRBD1 or TRBD2 (5 bases each). V was clipped by 5 bases and J by 2 bases, with 13 bases between them. This CDR3 is 16 amino acids long. CDR3 in amino acids: CASSTWGPAGANVLTF. The CDR3 bases are TGTGCCAGCAGTACCTGGGGACCGGCTGGGGCCAACGTCCTGACTTTC.

This clonotype appeared many times. The chain couples TRBV29-1 to TRBJ2-1; TRBD2 aligns across 11 bases. After removal of 3 bases from V and 5 bases from J, the junction contained 12 bases not matched to a gene. Germline assignment: CDR1 SQVTM and CDR2 ANQGSEA. The CDR3 has 17 residues. The CDR3 DNA reads as TGCAGCGTTGACCACCTCTTTCCGGGACTAGCGGACAATGAGCAGTTCTTC. It translates to CSVDHLFPGLADNEQFF.

This chain uses TRBV6-1 with TRBJ1-1, with D hard to call. The germline V gene encodes CDR1 MNHNS and CDR2 SASEGT. The CDR3 covers 13 residues. V was cut by 3 bases and J by 7 bases, with 12 bases left in between. This CDR3 is CASSDGERGEAFF. The CDR3, as DNA: TGTGCCAGCAGTGACGGGGAAAGAGGTGAAGCTTTCTTT.

This clonotype was picked up a small number of times. DNA of the CDR3: TGTGCCTGGAGCGAACCGGGACCAGGTTTTCCGAACACCGGGGAGCTGTTTTTT. As protein: CAWSEPGPGFPNTGELFF. The chain combines TRBV30 with TRBJ2-2; the D call may be TRBD1 or TRBD2 (5 bases each). Germline CDR1 reads GTSNPN; CDR2 reads SVGIG (reference sequence). The ends were cut back, 3 bases at V and 0 bases at J, with 20 bases in the middle. This CDR3 has 18 amino acids.

The chain has TRBV3-1 and TRBJ2-1; D remains ambiguous. Germline CDR1 reads LGHDT; CDR2 reads YNNKEL (reference sequence). Deletions cut 1 base from V and 0 bases from J, with 10 bases between. CDR3 length: 16 residues. The CDR3 sequence: CASSQVVASSYNEQFF. In DNA form, the CDR3 reads TGTGCCAGCAGCCAAGTAGTTGCTAGCTCCTACAATGAGCAGTTCTTC.

This clonotype has ten or more counts. The rearrangement links TRBV20-1 to TRBJ1-2; TRBD1 might be the D (6 bases). Germline assignment: CDR1 DFQATT and CDR2 SNEGSKA (reference sequence). Trimming removed 0 bases at V and 3 bases at J, with 8 bases between. This CDR3 is built from 13 residues. The CDR3 loop reads CSARDNRDYGYTF. Written as DNA, the CDR3 is TGCAGTGCTAGAGATAACAGGGACTATGGCTACACCTTC.

The sample holds many counts of this clonotype. The rearrangement links TRBV11-2 to TRBJ2-2; TRBD2 agrees at 10 bases. The CDR3 loop spans 16 amino acids. Germline assignment: CDR1 SGHAT and CDR2 FQNNGV. V dropped 5 bases and J dropped 4; count of bases not matched to a gene: 7. The CDR3 DNA is TGTGCCAGCAGCCCCGAGCTAGCGGGGGTCACCGGGGAGCTGTTTTTT. The encoded protein is CASSPELAGVTGELFF.

This clonotype occurred many times. V is TRBV28 and J is TRBJ1-6; 7 bases are a match to TRBD1. V dropped 7 bases and J dropped 6; count of bases not matched to a gene: 3. The CDR3 is 13 amino acids. Germline V lookup: CDR1 MDHEN, CDR2 SYDVKM. CDR3 residues: CASTRDSNSPLHF. CDR3 DNA: TGTGCCAGCACGCGGGACAGTAATTCACCCCTCCACTTT.